This TCR beta chain appears in the sequencing data of a study of T cell changes during pregnancy in multiple sclerosis. CDR1 is ENHRY and CDR2 is SYGVKD in the germline V gene. The V end lost 7 bases, the J end lost 0 bases, and 16 bases lay between the germline ends. This CDR3 is 16 amino acids long. This clone has just one count. Assay: immunoSEQ multiplex PCR; the TCRdb copy retains only in-frame clones and omits some. Of tens of thousands of clones detected, about 94% appear once; the ten largest clones hold about 2.3%. This sequence was found in a female donor with multiple sclerosis, enrolled in a pregnancy study. The starting material was peripheral blood, obtained in the third trimester of pregnancy. The chain combines TRBV10-3 with TRBJ1-3; no clear D. CDR3 sequence (DNA): TGTGCCATCACTCCGGGATCCTTCAACTCTGGAAACACCATATATTTT. Amino acid sequence: CAITPGSFNSGNTIYF.